The 12 T cell receptor beta chains in this list originate from one sample, sequenced in a study of cytomegalovirus exposure and HLA in healthy donors. The primer mix had 60 Vbeta and 13 Jbeta primers. Libraries were prepared by immunoSEQ multiplex PCR; TCRdb keeps only in-frame clonotypes and omits some of them. The table has 120,000 or so clones, roughly 80% seen once. Sequenced sample: PBMCs. The source is a woman between 35 and 50 years old in good health and CMV-seropositive.

This chain connects TRBV27 to TRBJ2-2, with D tentatively TRBD1 (8 bases). Looked up from germline, CDR1 is MNHEY and CDR2 is SMNVEV (reference sequence). This CDR3 has 14 amino acids. The ends were cut back, 4 bases at V and 8 bases at J, with 14 bases in the middle. CDR3 bases: TGTGCCAGCAGTTCCCACAGGGGGGGTGGGGAGCTGTTTTTT. It is translated as CASSSHRGGGELFF.

This chain links TRBV6-1 with TRBJ2-7; 8 bases match TRBD2. Germline V gene data show CDR1 as MNHNS and CDR2 as SASEGT. The CDR3 loop spans 18 amino acids. The junction had 12 bases not matched to a gene; V was cut back by 0 bases and J by 2 bases. The CDR3 is CASSEALHPGGLAYEQYF. CDR3 DNA: TGTGCCAGCAGTGAAGCGCTTCACCCGGGAGGGCTAGCCTACGAGCAGTACTTC.

For this clone: The sample has other DNA sequences that encode this CDR3 too. The J gene is TRBJ2-3, the V gene TRBV5-1, with 8 bases matching TRBD1. The length of the CDR3 is 14 residues. CDR1 and CDR2 from the germline V gene are SGHRS and YFSETQ. V shed 2 bases, J shed 4 bases, and the junction held 3 bases outside the gene matches. The CDR3 DNA reads TGCGCCAGCAGCTTTGGACAGGGATCAGATACGCAGTATTTT. Amino acid sequence: CASSFGQGSDTQYF.

This sequence joins TRBV4-1 and TRBJ2-3; D unresolved. Germline V CDR1 and CDR2: MGHRA, YSYEKL. Trimming stripped 1 base from V and 2 bases from J, with 19 bases between. CDR3 size: 18 residues. The DNA for the CDR3 is TGCGCCAGCAGCCAAGGCGGTAGGCCGTTCCCCTCCACAGATACGCAGTATTTT. Its protein product is CASSQGGRPFPSTDTQYF.

V usage is TRBV30 and J usage is TRBJ2-1, with 8 bases aligning to TRBD2. The CDR3 consists of 15 residues. V dropped 2 bases and J dropped 6; count of bases not matched to a gene: 9. CDR1 is GTSNPN, CDR2 SVGIG, per germline (reference sequence). This CDR3 reads CAWSSLAGGVNEQFF. CDR3 coding DNA: TGTGCCTGGAGTTCCCTGGCGGGAGGAGTCAATGAGCAGTTCTTC. The full variable domain, completed using reference TRBV30 and TRBJ2-1, is SQTIHQWPATLVQPVGSPLSLECTVEGTSNPNLYWYRQAAGRGLQLLFYSVGIGQISSEVPQNLSASRPQDRQFILSSKKLLLSDSGFYLCAWSSLAGGVNEQFFGPGTRLTVL.

This clone appeared once. The chain couples TRBV6-1 to TRBJ1-2; D may be TRBD1 (6 bases). Germline V lookup: CDR1 MNHNS, CDR2 SASEGT. V gave up 7 bases and J gave up 4 bases, with 10 bases separating them. CDR3 length equals 12 residues. This CDR3 reads CASKDRTYGYTF. The CDR3 coding sequence is TGTGCCAGCAAGGACAGAACCTATGGCTACACCTTC.

The CDR3 sequence: CASSQVAYEQYF. The CDR3 bases are TGCGCCAGCAGCCAAGTAGCCTACGAGCAGTACTTC. The rearrangement joins TRBV4-1 to TRBJ2-7, with D unresolved. The CDR3 sequence is 12 residues long. Trimming took off 1 base at V and 2 bases at J, with 3 bases between the two ends. The germline gives CDR1 MGHRA, CDR2 YSYEKL.

CDR3 sequence: CASSPLDRAGGELFF. CDR3 nucleotides: TGTGCCAGCTCACCACTCGACAGGGCAGGCGGGGAGCTGTTTTTT. The rearrangement joins TRBV18 to TRBJ2-2, with 7 bases fitting TRBD1. The CDR3 runs to 15 residues. V gave up 1 base and J gave up 7 bases; unmatched junction bases: 6. Germline V gene lookup returns CDR1 KGHSH and CDR2 LQKENI.

This clone showed up just once. The chain recombines TRBV28 with TRBJ2-1; D perhaps matches TRBD2 (6 bases). The germline gives CDR1 MDHEN, CDR2 SYDVKM. With 2 bases removed from V and 8 bases from J, the gap between germline ends came to 16 bases. There are 15 residues in the CDR3. The CDR3 DNA follows: TGTGCCAGCAGTTTACTCCCGCGACTAGTATATGAGCAGTTCTTC. Amino acids: CASSLLPRLVYEQFF.

This chain uses TRBV7-3 with TRBJ2-2; unclear D gene. Per germline, CDR1 SGHTA and CDR2 FQGTGA. V was trimmed by 6 bases and J by 3 bases, leaving 8 bases between them. CDR3 length: 13 residues. CDR3 DNA sequence: TGTGCCAGCAGACCGTCGGACACCGGGGAGCTGTTTTTT. Amino acid sequence: CASRPSDTGELFF.

This chain links TRBV27 with TRBJ2-7; the D gene is possibly TRBD2 (6 bases). Germline values: CDR1 MNHEY, CDR2 SMNVEV (reference sequence). The V end was cut by 6 bases, the J end by 2 bases, with 11 bases between. The CDR3 spans 13 residues. The CDR3 DNA reads as TGTGCCAGCAGCCGGGACTCAGCCTACGAGCAGTACTTC. Translation gives CASSRDSAYEQYF.

In this sample, this clone turned up once. The junction departs from the called germline gene at one end, perhaps through a read error. V gene TRBV19 combines with J gene TRBJ2-7; D perhaps matches TRBD2 (5 bases). The CDR3 extends over 15 amino acids. The germline V gene encodes CDR1 LNHDA and CDR2 SQIVND (reference sequence). In nucleotides, the CDR3 is TGTGCCAGATCCCCCCGCGCAGGAGGTCCCTACGAGCAGCACTTC. Translating it yields CARSPRAGGPYEQHF.